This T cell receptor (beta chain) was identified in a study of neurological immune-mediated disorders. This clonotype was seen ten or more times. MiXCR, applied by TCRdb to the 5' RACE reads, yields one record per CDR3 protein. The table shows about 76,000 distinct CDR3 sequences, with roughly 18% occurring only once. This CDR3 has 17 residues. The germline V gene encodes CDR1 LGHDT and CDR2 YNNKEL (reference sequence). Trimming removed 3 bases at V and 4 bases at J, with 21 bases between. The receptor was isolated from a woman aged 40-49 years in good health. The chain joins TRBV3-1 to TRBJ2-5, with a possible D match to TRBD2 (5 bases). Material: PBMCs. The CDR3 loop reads CASSQLAEHHQRETQYF. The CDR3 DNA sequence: TGTGCCAGCAGCCAGCTAGCAGAGCACCACCAAAGAGAGACCCAGTACTTC.